The present T cell receptor (beta chain) was sequenced within a study of patients with pleural tuberculosis. TCRdb passed the reads through MiXCR, listing each CDR3 protein once. The table lists around 30,000 distinct CDR3 sequences, 18% of them singletons, with 3.5% in the top ten. On this clonotype: Relative to the germline gene, one junction end is altered; a read error may explain this.

This CDR3 has 13 residues. Germline CDR1 SGDLS, CDR2 YYNGEE. This receptor was obtained from a human donor with pleural tuberculosis. Sequenced material: peripheral blood. The chain links TRBV9 to TRBJ2-5, with D unclear. CDR3 amino acids: CVSSPREGETQYF. The CDR3 DNA follows: TGTGTCAGCAGCCCCCGAGAAGGAGAGACCCAGTACTTC.